The 11 T cell receptor beta chains in this list originate from one sample, sequenced in a study of technical replicates of blood from a handful of donors. TCRdb keeps only in-frame clones here, not all; method: immunoSEQ multiplex PCR. The sample includes over 75,000 clones, around 97% seen only once; the top ten take 0.25% to 0.3%. Sequences were obtained from T cells isolated from PBMCs. The receptors were sampled from a human donor in good health.

The chain has TRBV6-1 and TRBJ1-5; D is uncertain. CDR1 and CDR2 (germline): MNHNS, SASEGT. This CDR3 has 19 amino acids. V lost 0 bases, J lost 5 bases, and 23 bases lay in between. This CDR3 reads CASSEAYHSRAKSYQPQHF. The CDR3 DNA reads as TGTGCCAGCAGTGAAGCCTACCATAGCCGAGCCAAATCATATCAGCCCCAGCATTTT.

The rearrangement uses TRBV19 and TRBJ1-3; the match to TRBD1 covers 7 bases. Trimming cost V 6 bases and J 4 bases; bases outside gene matches: 6. This CDR3 comprises 14 residues. CDR1 and CDR2 (germline): LNHDA, SQIVND (reference sequence). The CDR3 DNA follows: TGTGCCAGTAGAAGAACAGGGGAAGGAAACACCATATATTTT. This sequence encodes CASRRTGEGNTIYF.

V and J are TRBV11-2 and TRBJ2-7; 7 bases agree with TRBD1. Germline CDR1 reads SGHAT; CDR2 reads FQNNGV. J was trimmed by 3 bases and V by 4 bases; bases with no gene match: 6. There are 14 residues in the CDR3. In nucleotides, the CDR3 is TGTGCCAGCAGCTCAGACAGGGCTCACTACGAGCAGTACTTC. It encodes CASSSDRAHYEQYF.

J is TRBJ2-1 and V is TRBV5-1; D uncertain. Germline values: CDR1 SGHRS, CDR2 YFSETQ. V gave up 2 bases and J gave up 3 bases, with 3 bases separating them. The CDR3 has 12 amino acids. CDR3 coding DNA: TGCGCCAGCAGCTTTCTCTACAATGAGCAGTTCTTC. Its protein is CASSFLYNEQFF.

The chain carries TRBV30 and TRBJ2-1, with D perhaps TRBD2 (6 bases). Trimming stripped 4 bases from V and 7 bases from J, with 17 bases between. The germline V gene has CDR1 GTSNPN and CDR2 SVGIG (reference sequence). The CDR3 extends over 14 amino acids. CDR3 protein: CAWTWDLEVNEQFF. Here the CDR3 DNA reads TGTGCCTGGACATGGGACTTGGAGGTAAATGAGCAGTTCTTC.

The chain recombines TRBV7-3 with TRBJ1-5; no firm D call. The ends were cut back, 1 base at V and 5 bases at J, with 6 bases in the middle. CDR1 is SGHTA and CDR2 is FQGTGA in the germline V gene. The CDR3 covers 13 residues. The chain's CDR3 is CASSLINDQPQHF. In nucleotides, the CDR3 is TGTGCCAGCAGCTTAATTAATGATCAGCCCCAGCATTTT.

The chain couples TRBV5-1 to TRBJ1-4, with 7 bases that match TRBD1. Trimming removed 4 bases from V and 5 bases from J; junction bases left unmatched: 8. CDR3 length: 15 amino acids. Germline V CDR1 and CDR2: SGHRS, YFSETQ. DNA for the CDR3: TGCGCCAGCAGCACGTCCGGGACAGCAAATGAAAAACTGTTTTTT. Protein sequence: CASSTSGTANEKLFF.

The CDR3: CASSLDRGGYTF. The DNA of the CDR3 is TGTGCCAGCAGCTTAGACAGGGGTGGCTACACCTTC. J is TRBJ1-2 and V is TRBV7-9; TRBD1 matches 7 bases. Germline CDR1 reads SEHNR; CDR2 reads FQNEAQ (reference sequence). The CDR3 is 12 residues long. Trimming removed 1 base from V and 7 bases from J; junction bases left unmatched: 0.

The V gene is TRBV7-3, the J gene TRBJ2-3; TRBD2 might be the D (6 bases). CDR1 and CDR2 from the germline V gene are SGHTA and FQGTGA. The CDR3 spans 14 residues. V gave up 1 base and J gave up 6 bases, with 11 bases separating them. In DNA, the CDR3 is TGTGCCAGCAGCTTAATGGGACTGGGGGATACGCAGTATTTT. This sequence encodes CASSLMGLGDTQYF.

The chain joins TRBV25-1 to TRBJ1-2; D is uncertain. V lost 6 bases to trimming and J lost 4 bases, with 15 bases between them. Germline lookup yields CDR1 MGHDK and CDR2 SYGVNS. The CDR3 spans 14 residues. CDR3 loop: CASREEGSPYGYTF. CDR3 DNA sequence: TGTGCCAGCAGGGAGGAGGGATCTCCCTATGGCTACACCTTC.

The chain is built from TRBV15 and TRBJ2-1, with 12 bases fitting TRBD2. The germline V gene has CDR1 LNHNV and CDR2 YYDKDF (reference sequence). The length of the CDR3 is 16 residues. V was clipped by 0 bases and J by 4 bases; unmatched bases: 1. The CDR3 DNA follows: TGTGCCACCAGCAGAGATCTAGCGGGAGGGTACAATGAGCAGTTCTTC. It translates to CATSRDLAGGYNEQFF.